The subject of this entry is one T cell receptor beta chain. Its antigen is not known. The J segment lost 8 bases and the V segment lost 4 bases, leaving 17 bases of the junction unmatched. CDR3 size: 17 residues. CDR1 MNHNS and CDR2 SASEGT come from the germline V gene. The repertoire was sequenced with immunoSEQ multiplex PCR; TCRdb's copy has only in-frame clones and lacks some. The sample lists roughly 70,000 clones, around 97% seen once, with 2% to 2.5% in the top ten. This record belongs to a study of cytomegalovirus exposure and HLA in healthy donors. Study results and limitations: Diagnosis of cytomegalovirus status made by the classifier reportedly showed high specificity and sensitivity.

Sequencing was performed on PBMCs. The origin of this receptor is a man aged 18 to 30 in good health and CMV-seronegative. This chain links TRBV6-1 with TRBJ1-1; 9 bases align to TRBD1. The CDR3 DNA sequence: TGTGCCAGCAGTGTCACCCGGGACAGGGCAAGACCTGTCGAAGCTTTCTTT. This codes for CASSVTRDRARPVEAFF.